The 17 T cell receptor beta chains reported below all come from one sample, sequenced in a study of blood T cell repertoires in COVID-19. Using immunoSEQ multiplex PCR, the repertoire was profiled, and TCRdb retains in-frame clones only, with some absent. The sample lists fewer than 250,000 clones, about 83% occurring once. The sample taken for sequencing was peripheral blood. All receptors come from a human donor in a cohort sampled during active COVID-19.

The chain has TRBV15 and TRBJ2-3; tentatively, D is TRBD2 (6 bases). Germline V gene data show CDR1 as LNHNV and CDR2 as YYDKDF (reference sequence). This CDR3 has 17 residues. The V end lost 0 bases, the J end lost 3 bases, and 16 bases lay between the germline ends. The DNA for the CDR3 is TGTGCCACCAGCAGAGATTCTCGAGGGAGGAGGACAGATACGCAGTATTTT. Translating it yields CATSRDSRGRRTDTQYF.

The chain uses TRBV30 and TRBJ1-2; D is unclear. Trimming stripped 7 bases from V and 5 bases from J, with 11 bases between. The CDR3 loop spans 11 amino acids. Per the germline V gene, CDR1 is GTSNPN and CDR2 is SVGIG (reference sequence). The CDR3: CASSGGYGYTF. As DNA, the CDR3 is TGTGCCTCATCCGGCGGGTATGGCTACACCTTC.

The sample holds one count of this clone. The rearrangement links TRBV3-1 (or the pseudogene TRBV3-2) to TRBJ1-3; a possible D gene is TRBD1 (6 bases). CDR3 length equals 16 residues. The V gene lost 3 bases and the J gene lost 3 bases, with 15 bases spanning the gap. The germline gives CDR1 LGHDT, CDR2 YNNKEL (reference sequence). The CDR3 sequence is CASSHHRDPSGNTIYF. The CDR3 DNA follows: TGTGCCAGCAGCCATCACAGGGATCCTAGTGGAAACACCATATATTTT.

The CDR3 DNA is TGTGCCAGCTCACCGACAGGGGTTGGCGAGCAGTACTTC. It is translated as CASSPTGVGEQYF. The chain links TRBV18 to TRBJ2-7; TRBD1 agrees at 8 bases. This CDR3 is 13 amino acids long. V trimming: 3 bases; J trimming: 6 bases; junction bases outside the gene matches: 4. Per the germline V gene, CDR1 is KGHSH and CDR2 is LQKENI.

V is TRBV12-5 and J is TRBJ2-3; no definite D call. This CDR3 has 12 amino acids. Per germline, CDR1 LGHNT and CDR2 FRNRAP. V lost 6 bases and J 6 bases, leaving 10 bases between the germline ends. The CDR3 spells CASGVGADTQYF. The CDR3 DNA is TGTGCTAGTGGGGTGGGCGCCGATACGCAGTATTTT.

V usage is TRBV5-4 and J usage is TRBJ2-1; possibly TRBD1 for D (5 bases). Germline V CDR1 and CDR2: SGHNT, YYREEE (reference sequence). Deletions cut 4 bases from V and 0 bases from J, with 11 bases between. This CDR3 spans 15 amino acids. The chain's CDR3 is CASSPRRGSYNEQFF. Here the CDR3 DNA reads TGTGCCAGCAGCCCGCGTAGGGGCTCCTACAATGAGCAGTTCTTC.

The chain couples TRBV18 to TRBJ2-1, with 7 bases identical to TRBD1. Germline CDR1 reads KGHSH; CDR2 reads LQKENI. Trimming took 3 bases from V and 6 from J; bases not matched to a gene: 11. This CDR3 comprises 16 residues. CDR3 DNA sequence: TGTGCCAGCTCACCCCAGACAGGGATTTTCAGCAATGAGCAGTTCTTC. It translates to CASSPQTGIFSNEQFF.

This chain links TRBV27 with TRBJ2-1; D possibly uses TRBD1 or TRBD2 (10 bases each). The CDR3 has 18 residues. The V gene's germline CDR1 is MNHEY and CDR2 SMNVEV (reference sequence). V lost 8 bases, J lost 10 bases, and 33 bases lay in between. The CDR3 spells CASFRTGGLAGVTKEQFF. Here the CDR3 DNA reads TGTGCCAGCTTTAGGACAGGGGGTCTAGCGGGGGTTACGAAGGAGCAGTTCTTC.

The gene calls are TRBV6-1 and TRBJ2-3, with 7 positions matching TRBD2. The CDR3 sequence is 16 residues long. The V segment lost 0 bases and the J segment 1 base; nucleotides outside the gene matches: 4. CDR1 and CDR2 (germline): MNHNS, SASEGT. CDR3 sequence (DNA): TGTGCCAGCAGTGAAGCCATAGCGGGCGGCACAGATACGCAGTATTTT. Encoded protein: CASSEAIAGGTDTQYF.

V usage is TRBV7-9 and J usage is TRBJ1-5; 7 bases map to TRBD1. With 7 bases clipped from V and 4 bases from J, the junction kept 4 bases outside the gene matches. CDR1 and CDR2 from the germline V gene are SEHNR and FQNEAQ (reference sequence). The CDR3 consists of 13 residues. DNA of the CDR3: TGTGCCAGCACCGGGACAGCTAATCAGCCCCAGCATTTT. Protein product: CASTGTANQPQHF.

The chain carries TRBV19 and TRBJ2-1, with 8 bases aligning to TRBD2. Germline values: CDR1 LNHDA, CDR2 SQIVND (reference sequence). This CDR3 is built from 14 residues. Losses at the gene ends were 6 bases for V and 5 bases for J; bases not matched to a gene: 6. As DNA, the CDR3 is TGTGCCAGTAGACGGCGGGGGGTCAACAATGAGCAGTTCTTC. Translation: CASRRRGVNNEQFF.

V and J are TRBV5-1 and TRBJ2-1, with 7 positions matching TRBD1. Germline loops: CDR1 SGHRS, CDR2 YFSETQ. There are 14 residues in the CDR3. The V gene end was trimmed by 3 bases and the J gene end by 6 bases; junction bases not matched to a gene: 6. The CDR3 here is CASSSYRQGNEQFF. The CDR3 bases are TGCGCCAGCAGCTCCTACCGACAGGGCAATGAGCAGTTCTTC.

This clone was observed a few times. The CDR3 DNA follows: TGTGCCAGCAGCGTAGCGACAGTCGGAAACACCATATATTTT. It is translated as CASSVATVGNTIYF. The rearrangement uses TRBV9 and TRBJ1-3; D might be TRBD1 (5 bases). CDR1 and CDR2 (germline): SGDLS, YYNGEE. The CDR3 contains 14 residues. The germline V and J ends were trimmed by 0 bases and 4 bases, with 8 bases remaining between them.

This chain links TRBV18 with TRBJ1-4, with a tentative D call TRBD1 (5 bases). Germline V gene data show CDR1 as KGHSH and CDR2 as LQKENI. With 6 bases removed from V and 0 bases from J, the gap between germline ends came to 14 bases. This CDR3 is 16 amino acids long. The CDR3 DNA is TGTGCCAGCTCCCCCCGCAGGGATACAACTAATGAAAAACTGTTTTTT. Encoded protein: CASSPRRDTTNEKLFF.

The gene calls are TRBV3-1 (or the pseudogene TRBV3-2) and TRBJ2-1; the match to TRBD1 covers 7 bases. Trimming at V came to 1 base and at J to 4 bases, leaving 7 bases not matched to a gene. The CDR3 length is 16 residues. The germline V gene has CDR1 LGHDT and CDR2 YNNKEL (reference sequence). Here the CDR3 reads CASSQGSGQPYNEQFF. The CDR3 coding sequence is TGTGCCAGCAGCCAAGGGTCGGGACAGCCATACAATGAGCAGTTCTTC.

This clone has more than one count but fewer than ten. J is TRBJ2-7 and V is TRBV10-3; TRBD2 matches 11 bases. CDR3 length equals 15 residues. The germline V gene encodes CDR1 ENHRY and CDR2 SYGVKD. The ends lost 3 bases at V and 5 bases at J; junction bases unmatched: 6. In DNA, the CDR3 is TGTGCCATCAGTGATAAAACTAGCGGGGGCCACGAGCAGTACTTC. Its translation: CAISDKTSGGHEQYF.

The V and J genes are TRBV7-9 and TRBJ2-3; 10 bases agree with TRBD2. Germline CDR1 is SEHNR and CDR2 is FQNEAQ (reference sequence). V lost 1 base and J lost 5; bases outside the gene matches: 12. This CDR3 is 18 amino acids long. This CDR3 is CASSLVRLAGGPRDTQYF. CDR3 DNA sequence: TGTGCCAGCAGCTTAGTAAGATTAGCGGGAGGACCTCGAGATACGCAGTATTTT.